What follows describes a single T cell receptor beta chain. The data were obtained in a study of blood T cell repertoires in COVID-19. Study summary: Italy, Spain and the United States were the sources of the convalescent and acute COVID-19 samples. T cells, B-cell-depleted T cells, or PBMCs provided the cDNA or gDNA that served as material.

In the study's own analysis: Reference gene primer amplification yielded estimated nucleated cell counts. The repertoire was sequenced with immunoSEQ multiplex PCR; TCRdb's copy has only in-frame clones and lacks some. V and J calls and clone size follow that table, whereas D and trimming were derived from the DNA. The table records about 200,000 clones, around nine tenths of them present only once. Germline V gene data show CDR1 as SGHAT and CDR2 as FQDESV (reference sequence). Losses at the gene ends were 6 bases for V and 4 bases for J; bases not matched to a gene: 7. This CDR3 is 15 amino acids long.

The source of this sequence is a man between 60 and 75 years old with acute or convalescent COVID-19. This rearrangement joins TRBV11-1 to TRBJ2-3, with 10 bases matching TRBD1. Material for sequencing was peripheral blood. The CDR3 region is CASRHGQGVSDTQYF. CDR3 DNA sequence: TGTGCCAGCAGGCATGGACAGGGGGTATCAGATACGCAGTATTTT.